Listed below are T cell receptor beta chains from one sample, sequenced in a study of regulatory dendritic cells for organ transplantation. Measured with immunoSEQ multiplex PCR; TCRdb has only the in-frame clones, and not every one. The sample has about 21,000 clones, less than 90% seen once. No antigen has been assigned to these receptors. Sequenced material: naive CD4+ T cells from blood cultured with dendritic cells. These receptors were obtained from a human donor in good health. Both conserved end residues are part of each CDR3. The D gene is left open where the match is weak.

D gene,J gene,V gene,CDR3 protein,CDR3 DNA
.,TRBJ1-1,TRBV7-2,CASSLEGLIATEAFF,TGTGCCAGCAGCTTAGAAGGACTTATCGCGACTGAAGCTTTCTTT
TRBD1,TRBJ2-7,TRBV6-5,CASSYGDRVTYEQYF,TGTGCCAGCAGTTACGGGGACAGGGTAACCTACGAGCAGTACTTC
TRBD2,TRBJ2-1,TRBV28,CASGGGRPSRGSYNEQFF,TGTGCCAGCGGTGGCGGGAGGCCTTCACGTGGGTCCTACAATGAGCAGTTCTTC
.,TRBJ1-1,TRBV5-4,CASSLAAGPEAFF,TGTGCCAGCAGCTTGGCCGCGGGGCCCGAAGCTTTCTTT
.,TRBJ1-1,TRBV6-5,CASSLRGTEAFF,TGTGCCAGCAGCCTAAGGGGGACGGAAGCTTTCTTT
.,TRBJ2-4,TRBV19,CASSLNSDTDDIQYF,TGTGCCAGTAGTCTAAACTCGGACACAGACGACATTCAGTACTTC
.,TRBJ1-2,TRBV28,CASSLWVGGTGYGYTF,TGTGCCAGCAGTTTATGGGTAGGGGGAACAGGGTATGGCTACACCTTC
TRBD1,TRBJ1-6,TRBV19,CASSVEGQGRNSPLHF,TGTGCCAGTAGTGTAGAGGGACAGGGACGGAATTCACCCCTCCACTTT
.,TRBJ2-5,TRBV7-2,CASSPDSQGTQYF,TGTGCCAGCAGCCCTGACAGCCAAGGGACCCAGTACTTC
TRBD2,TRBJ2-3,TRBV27,CASSPLAGGADTQYF,TGTGCCAGCAGTCCCCTAGCGGGAGGAGCAGATACGCAGTATTTT
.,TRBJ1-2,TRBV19,CASSRDTNYGYTF,TGTGCCAGTAGTAGGGATACTAACTATGGCTACACCTTC
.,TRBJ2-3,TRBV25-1,CASSDILVTDTQYF,TGTGCCAGCAGTGATATCCTAGTCACAGATACGCAGTATTTT
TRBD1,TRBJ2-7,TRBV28,CASSTTGAQLYEQYF,TGTGCCAGCAGTACAACAGGGGCCCAACTCTACGAGCAGTACTTC
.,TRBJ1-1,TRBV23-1,CASSNYEMGGAEMNTEAFF,TGCGCCAGCAGTAATTATGAAATGGGGGGGGCTGAGATGAACACTGAAGCTTTCTTT
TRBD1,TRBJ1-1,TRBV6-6,CASSPRDRGGEAFF,TGTGCCAGCAGTCCCCGGGACAGGGGGGGTGAAGCTTTCTTT
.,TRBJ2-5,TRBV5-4,CASSLARGVGQETQYF,TGTGCCAGCAGCTTGGCTCGCGGAGTTGGTCAAGAGACCCAGTACTTC
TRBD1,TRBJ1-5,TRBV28,CASRGGTAIYSNQPQHF,TGTGCCAGCAGGGGTGGGACAGCAATTTATAGCAATCAGCCCCAGCATTTT
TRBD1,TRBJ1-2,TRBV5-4,CASSSGDRDYGYTF,TGTGCCAGCAGCTCGGGGGACAGGGACTATGGCTACACCTTC